Each of the 27 T cell receptor beta chains below was sequenced from the same sample in a study of cytomegalovirus exposure and HLA in healthy donors. The primer mix had 60 Vbeta and 13 Jbeta primers. Some clones are missing from TCRdb's copy, which holds only in-frame ones; the method was immunoSEQ multiplex PCR. The sample comprises about 140,000 clones, 70% of which are singletons, and roughly 2% rests with the top ten. The sample comprised PBMCs. The source of these receptors is a woman between 55 and 75 years old in good health and CMV-seropositive.

The J gene is TRBJ1-2, the V gene TRBV12-5; perhaps TRBD1 as D (5 bases). The V gene lost 2 bases and the J gene lost 6 bases, with 10 bases spanning the gap. The CDR3 is made up of 13 amino acids. Germline V gives CDR1 LGHNT, CDR2 FRNRAP. CDR3 in DNA: TGTGCTAGTGGTTTGTCTGGGGCCAATGGCTACACCTTC. Protein sequence: CASGLSGANGYTF.

J is TRBJ2-2 and V is TRBV18, with D possibly matching TRBD1 (6 bases). The CDR3 contains 17 residues. The germline V and J ends were trimmed by 1 base and 0 bases, with 12 bases remaining between them. Germline V lookup: CDR1 KGHSH, CDR2 LQKENI. For the CDR3, the DNA is TGTGCCAGCTCACCACTGGCAGGGACAACGAACACCGGGGAGCTGTTTTTT. Translating it yields CASSPLAGTTNTGELFF. Based on the CDR3 plus reference TRBV18 and TRBJ2-2, the full variable domain is NAGVMQNPRHLVRRRGQEARLRCSPMKGHSHVYWYRQLPEEGLKFMVYLQKENIIDESGMPKERFSAEFPKEGPSILRIQQVVRGDSAAYFCASSPLAGTTNTGELFFGEGSRLTVL.

The V and J genes are TRBV29-1 and TRBJ2-1, with 8 bases identical to TRBD1. The junction had 7 bases not matched to a gene; V was cut back by 4 bases and J by 8 bases. The CDR3 extends over 13 amino acids. The germline V gene has CDR1 SQVTM and CDR2 ANQGSEA. The CDR3 nucleotides read TGCAGCGTTGGAAGGTCAGGGGGCCATGAGCAGTTCTTC. This encodes CSVGRSGGHEQFF.

The gene calls are TRBV28 and TRBJ2-1; 9 positions match TRBD1. The CDR3 consists of 15 residues. J was trimmed by 5 bases and V by 4 bases; bases with no gene match: 6. Germline V CDR1 and CDR2: MDHEN, SYDVKM. The CDR3 DNA sequence: TGTGCCAGCAGTTCGCCGGGACAGGGCGACAATGAGCAGTTCTTC. This gives the protein CASSSPGQGDNEQFF.

The chain uses TRBV6-5 and TRBJ1-2, with D perhaps TRBD1 (6 bases). In germline, CDR1 is MNHEY, CDR2 SVGAGI. CDR3 length: 13 amino acids. The ends were cut back, 6 bases at V and 7 bases at J, with 15 bases in the middle. DNA of the CDR3: TGTGCCAGCAGAGCAGGGGAGTTGTTTGGCTACACCTTC. It translates to CASRAGELFGYTF.

V usage is TRBV28 and J usage is TRBJ1-2, with D tentatively TRBD1 (6 bases). The germline V gene has CDR1 MDHEN and CDR2 SYDVKM. The length of the CDR3 is 12 residues. V lost 3 bases to trimming and J lost 7 bases, with 9 bases between them. The CDR3 loop reads CASSLAGVGYTF. The CDR3 DNA is TGTGCCAGCAGTTTGGCAGGGGTTGGCTACACCTTC.

The rearrangement links TRBV4-1 to TRBJ2-7, with 8 nucleotides matching TRBD1. Germline CDR1 MGHRA, CDR2 YSYEKL. The length of the CDR3 is 15 residues. The ends lost 4 bases at V and 7 bases at J; junction bases unmatched: 12. The CDR3 spells CASSPTVQGAKEQYF. DNA of the CDR3: TGCGCCAGCAGCCCAACGGTTCAGGGGGCGAAGGAGCAGTACTTC.

The rearrangement joins TRBV5-1 to TRBJ2-2; 8 bases line up with TRBD2. J was trimmed by 7 bases and V by 4 bases; bases with no gene match: 12. In germline, CDR1 is SGHRS, CDR2 YFSETQ. CDR3 length: 16 residues. CDR3 sequence: CASSHEQREYLGELFF. DNA for the CDR3: TGCGCCAGCAGCCACGAACAGCGGGAGTATCTCGGGGAGCTGTTTTTT.

V and J are TRBV5-5 and TRBJ2-3; 10 bases align to TRBD1. J gave up 5 bases and V 4 bases, and 4 bases lay outside the gene matches. The length of the CDR3 is 14 residues. Per germline, CDR1 SGHKS and CDR2 YYEKEE (reference sequence). CDR3 region: CASSSDRGRDTQYF. The CDR3 DNA reads as TGTGCCAGCAGCAGTGACAGGGGGCGAGATACGCAGTATTTT.

The chain employs TRBV28 and TRBJ1-5, with 8 bases fitting TRBD1. Germline V gene sequence: CDR1 MDHEN, CDR2 SYDVKM. This CDR3 contains 13 residues. Losses at the gene ends were 7 bases for V and 7 bases for J; bases not matched to a gene: 6. The CDR3 sequence is CASIDAGGQPQHF. CDR3 DNA: TGTGCCAGCATAGATGCAGGGGGCCAGCCCCAGCATTTT. Complete variable domain (other parts from reference TRBV28 and TRBJ1-5): DVKVTQSSRYLVKRTGEKVFLECVQDMDHENMFWYRQDPGLGLRLIYFSYDVKMKEKGDIPEGYSVSREKKERFSLILESASTNQTSMYLCASIDAGGQPQHFGDGTRLSIL.

The V call is TRBV9, the J call TRBJ2-5; 7 nucleotides align to TRBD1. The CDR3 sequence is 16 residues long. Looked up from germline, CDR1 is SGDLS and CDR2 is YYNGEE. Losses at the gene ends were 4 bases for V and 1 base for J; bases not matched to a gene: 10. The CDR3 loop reads CASSFQSGGPQETQYF. The CDR3 nucleotides are TGTGCCAGCAGCTTCCAATCAGGGGGTCCCCAAGAGACCCAGTACTTC.

CDR3 loop: CASSGTSYGYTF. The CDR3 region has the DNA TGTGCCAGCAGTGGGACTTCTTATGGCTACACCTTC. The chain couples TRBV28 to TRBJ1-2; D is perhaps TRBD1 (5 bases). This CDR3 has 12 residues. Between the trimmed V and J ends, which lost 5 bases and 5 bases, there was a span of 9 bases. CDR1 MDHEN and CDR2 SYDVKM come from the germline V gene.

The V gene is TRBV5-1, the J gene TRBJ1-2, with 7 bases identical to TRBD1. The germline CDR1 and CDR2 sequences are SGHRS and YFSETQ. The CDR3 has 15 amino acids. With 7 bases clipped from V and 3 bases from J, the junction kept 12 bases outside the gene matches. CDR3: CASRALTGADYGYTF. The CDR3 DNA follows: TGCGCCAGCCGGGCCCTAACAGGGGCGGACTATGGCTACACCTTC.

The V and J genes are TRBV6-1 and TRBJ1-1; tentatively, D is TRBD1 (5 bases). The germline V gene encodes CDR1 MNHNS and CDR2 SASEGT. Trimming left V 3 bases short and J 3 bases short, with 8 bases between. The CDR3 is made up of 13 amino acids. The CDR3 DNA follows: TGTGCCAGCAGTGAGACAGTAGACACTGAAGCTTTCTTT. This encodes CASSETVDTEAFF.

This chain uses TRBV9 with TRBJ1-2, with D hard to call. The CDR3 sequence is 14 residues long. The germline gives CDR1 SGDLS, CDR2 YYNGEE. V shed 0 bases and J shed 4 bases, with 10 bases lying between them. The CDR3 nucleotides read TGTGCCAGCAGCGTAGATACGTTGGCCTATGGCTACACCTTC. It encodes CASSVDTLAYGYTF. The whole variable domain, filled in from reference TRBV9 and TRBJ1-2, reads DSGVTQTPKHLITATGQRVTLRCSPRSGDLSVYWYQQSLDQGLQFLIQYYNGEERAKGNILERFSAQQFPDLHSELNLSSLELGDSALYFCASSVDTLAYGYTFGSGTRLTVV.

The CDR3 loop reads CAWSRQINYGYTF. CDR3 nucleotide sequence: TGTGCCTGGAGTAGACAGATAAATTATGGCTACACCTTC. The rearrangement links TRBV30 to TRBJ1-2; D is perhaps TRBD1 (5 bases). Germline CDR1 and CDR2: GTSNPN and SVGIG (reference sequence). Trimming removed 2 bases at V and 5 bases at J, with 12 bases between. The CDR3 totals 13 residues.

The chain combines TRBV10-2 with TRBJ1-6, with TRBD1 matching 9 bases. Germline V gives CDR1 WSHSY, CDR2 SAAADI. The CDR3 is made up of 16 amino acids. The trim removed 3 bases at V and 10 bases at J, leaving 10 bases unmatched. The chain's CDR3 is CASSDLGQGLRSPLHF. In DNA form, the CDR3 reads TGCGCCAGCAGTGATTTGGGACAGGGTCTACGGTCACCCCTCCACTTT.

The chain's CDR3 is CASSFVGPMNTEAFF. CDR3 nucleotides: TGTGCCAGCAGTTTTGTGGGCCCCATGAACACTGAAGCTTTCTTT. This chain connects TRBV28 to TRBJ1-1, with D unclear. This CDR3 is 15 amino acids long. V lost 3 bases, J lost 0 bases, and 11 bases lay in between. The germline CDR1 and CDR2 sequences are MDHEN and SYDVKM.

J is TRBJ2-7 and V is TRBV5-6; 7 positions match TRBD1. The CDR3 runs to 17 residues. Germline trimming cut 3 bases from V and 7 bases from J; bases unmatched to any gene: 19. Germline CDR1 reads SGHDT; CDR2 reads YYEEEE. The CDR3 is CASSWRGGVARQREQYF. DNA of the CDR3: TGTGCCAGCAGCTGGAGAGGGGGCGTAGCCCGCCAGCGGGAGCAGTACTTC.

This rearrangement joins TRBV5-4 to TRBJ2-1; TRBD2 matches 10 bases. Losses at the gene ends were 2 bases for V and 9 bases for J; bases not matched to a gene: 14. Germline CDR1 and CDR2: SGHNT and YYREEE (reference sequence). The CDR3 sequence is 17 residues long. DNA for the CDR3: TGTGCCAGCAGCTTCCGGCCCGGGGCTAGCGGGAGTAGTGAGCAGTTCTTC. Protein: CASSFRPGASGSSEQFF.

The rearrangement joins TRBV11-1 to TRBJ1-2; tentatively, D is TRBD1 (6 bases). The germline V gene has CDR1 SGHAT and CDR2 FQDESV (reference sequence). This CDR3 contains 14 residues. V lost 6 bases to trimming and J lost 5 bases, with 16 bases between them. CDR3 coding DNA: TGTGCCAGCAGACACGCAGGGGATCGGTATGGCTACACCTTC. It translates to CASRHAGDRYGYTF.

The rearrangement joins TRBV6-5 to TRBJ1-2, with 7 bases aligning to TRBD1. Germline assignment: CDR1 MNHEY and CDR2 SVGAGI. J was trimmed by 3 bases and V by 2 bases; bases with no gene match: 3. There are 14 residues in the CDR3. CDR3 amino acids: CASSYRDRDYGYTF. As DNA, the CDR3 is TGTGCCAGCAGTTACCGTGACAGGGACTATGGCTACACCTTC.

The chain joins TRBV4-1 to TRBJ1-1, with TRBD1 as a possible D gene (5 bases). This CDR3 has 16 residues. Germline CDR1 MGHRA, CDR2 YSYEKL. Trimming stripped 5 bases from V and 6 bases from J, with 22 bases between. CDR3 bases: TGCGCCAGCAGCGAAGGGAGGCGGGGTAGGGGCTCTGAAGCTTTCTTT. Amino acid sequence: CASSEGRRGRGSEAFF.

The V gene is TRBV14, the J gene TRBJ2-7, with TRBD1 matching over 9 bases. Germline V CDR1 and CDR2: SGHDN, FVKESK. This CDR3 is built from 15 residues. V trimming: 1 base; J trimming: 3 bases; junction bases outside the gene matches: 4. The CDR3 protein is CASSQGQGVFYEQYF. The CDR3 region has the DNA TGTGCCAGCAGCCAAGGACAGGGGGTTTTCTACGAGCAGTACTTC.

V is TRBV9 and J is TRBJ2-2, with 12 positions matching TRBD2. The ends lost 3 bases at V and 5 bases at J; junction bases unmatched: 14. The CDR3 is made up of 19 amino acids. Per the germline V gene, CDR1 is SGDLS and CDR2 is YYNGEE. Written as DNA, the CDR3 is TGTGCCAGCAGCGGCGGGCCCCTAGCGGGAGGGGGTGGAACCGGGGAGCTGTTTTTT. This gives the protein CASSGGPLAGGGGTGELFF. Drawing the rest from reference TRBV9 and TRBJ2-2, the complete variable domain is DSGVTQTPKHLITATGQRVTLRCSPRSGDLSVYWYQQSLDQGLQFLIQYYNGEERAKGNILERFSAQQFPDLHSELNLSSLELGDSALYFCASSGGPLAGGGGTGELFFGEGSRLTVL.

This sequence joins TRBV25-1 and TRBJ1-3; D is unclear. Trimming took 5 bases from V and 2 from J, leaving 19 bases between them. This CDR3 region has 17 residues. From germline, CDR1 is MGHDK and CDR2 SYGVNS. The CDR3 spells CASSNSPWRGTGNTIYF. The DNA of the CDR3 is TGTGCCAGCAGTAACTCCCCTTGGCGGGGTACTGGAAACACCATATATTTT.

As to this clone: The junction does not match germline at one end; this may be a read error. This chain joins TRBV10-3 and TRBJ1-1, with D unclear. CDR1 and CDR2 (germline): ENHRY, SYGVKD. This CDR3 is built from 14 residues. The CDR3 region is CAISYQAENTGAFF. In DNA form, the CDR3 reads TGTGCCATCAGCTACCAGGCAGAAAACACTGGAGCTTTCTTT.